The source of this TCR beta chain is a study of blood T cells in healthy people across ages (dated by TCRdb to the mid-2010s). Notes on the research overall: In model experiments, roughly one uniquely barcoded TCR beta cDNA molecule per two T cells was captured by template switching. Age-related changes in TCR beta repertoire diversity were measured in the study by deep sequencing normalized with unique cDNA molecular identifiers. Four age groups were formed from the donors: young (average about 17 years), middle-aged (approximately 42), aged (62) and long-lived (approximately 80). Using the same blood draw, the study looked at two additional independent replicas of 1 million unique cDNA reads for two donors, one aged 18 to 29 and the other aged 80 or older.

Donors were 39 systemically healthy Caucasian individuals from Russia aged roughly 6 to 90 years. Ten milliliters of peripheral blood were drawn from each donor into EDTA-treated Vacutainer tubes. Ficoll-Paque density-gradient centrifugation was used to isolate PBMCs, with at least 6.5 million per sample. Total RNA, at least 6 micrograms per sample, was extracted from PBMCs with Trizol reagent. Naive CD45RAhigh/CD27high T cell percentages were measured by flow cytometry on a PBMC aliquot from every donor. The investigation overall reported the following: Conclusive comparison of naive and antigen-experienced compartments was prevented by the profiling of bulk unsorted PBMCs. Estimates of total diversity based on one million sequenced T cells were regarded as lower bounds and as underestimates. Because the CMV infection status of the donors was unknown, age-related changes in expanded clonotypes may potentially have been confounded. Observed TCR beta diversity per million T cells fell roughly linearly with age, and a significant reduction was already apparent by age around 40. Compared with the aged group, the long-lived group had more naive CD4+ T cells, fewer expanded clones and increased TCR diversity, suggesting age selection. There was a strong correlation between observed TCR beta diversity and the percentage of naive T cells measured by flow cytometry.

This clonotype turned up a few times. There is no known antigen for this receptor. No base quality values were provided; no much bigger clone lies one nucleotide off. The CDR3 covers 16 residues, taking in both the cysteine and the phenylalanine. Only the CDR3 portion is preserved as DNA: 48 bases, with reading frame beginning at the first base. V is pruned by 3 bases and J by 4 bases, leaving 9 bases of the junction without a gene match. From the germline V gene (reference sequence), CDR1 is SEHNR and CDR2 is FQNEAQ. The library was generated by 5' RACE. The sequencer was an Illumina HiSeq 2500. The second PCR ran for roughly 6 to 11 cycles and used a J-beta primer mix along with a sample-barcoded 5' primer. A unique molecular identifier was introduced onto each TCR beta cDNA molecule by a template-switch 5' adaptor carrying 12 random nucleotides. Each sample yielded at least 3 million CDR3-containing paired-end reads. First-strand cDNA synthesis was performed from all RNA using the Mint cDNA synthesis kit, with priming by a TRBC-specific oligonucleotide. All cDNA was treated with uracil-DNA glycosylase and then went through a first 18-cycle PCR with the universal primers M1SS and BC2_uni_R. Per the original workflow: Each sample was normalized by randomly selecting 1 million high-quality reads, each carrying a distinct molecular identifier. Instead of being binned into consensus sequences, reads that shared molecular identifiers were thrown out. MiTCR, set to a Q25 quality threshold and the strictest error-elimination algorithm, was used for CDR3 identification, clonotype clustering and error correction. A nonparametric unseen species model with Euler transformation was used to estimate a lower bound on total TCR beta diversity. TCRdb trimmed the raw reads at Q25, called clones with MiXCR and kept productive beta chains. Identical CDR3 protein sequences are pooled into one entry, listed with their most common genes and DNA. TCRdb, not the original authors, processed these V and J calls. Counted in this sample were about 840,000 distinct CDR3 sequences; 25% to 35% of them appeared once. The ten largest clones capture roughly a tenth of the sample.

This same sample was also taken into another study, of T cells of mothers and their children. As that second paper reports: The donors were nine systemically healthy Caucasian individuals, made up of three mothers and their six children. cDNA synthesis consumed the entire amount of extracted RNA, loaded at approximately 1.4 ug RNA in each 15 ul reaction. In the second PCR, the M1S primer introduced both the sample barcodes and 2-4 random nucleotides. Each mother yielded over 8.5 million TCR beta CDR3 reads and each child about 3 million reads. In both related and unrelated pairs, thymic selection shapes the output of TCR recombination in a similar way, with inherited differences having only a minor effect. Normalized repertoire overlap was always found to be slightly, but never significantly, higher in related mother-child pairs than in unrelated mother-child pairs. No persistent microchimeric T cell clones were detected, at a sensitivity of approximately 100 clones per million clonotypes. To look for features that set related mother-child pairs apart from unrelated individuals, the researchers ran deep NGS to compare the TCR beta repertoires of mothers and children. The mean age was 40 +/- 4 years for the mothers and about 10 +/- 4 years for the children. Libraries were sequenced on Illumina HiSeq 2000 with 100+100 nt paired-end reads after adapter ligation with NEBNext reagents. To prevent cross-contamination, the mother and child libraries were prepared one month apart and sequenced in separate runs. For each donor, somewhere between roughly 450,000 and 2,200,000 distinct TCR beta clonotypes were identified. Naive TCR beta clonotypes were estimated from low-frequency clonotypes matched to each donor's FACS-determined naive share, without sorting.

Sequencing used blood. The receptor chain draws on TRBV7-9 and TRBJ2-5; 9 middle bases align to TRBD2. The receptor was derived from a woman aged 40 to 50 in good health. The CDR3 region reads CASSLFGSGGSETQYF. The DNA is as follows: TGTGCCAGCAGCTTGTTCGGGAGCGGGGGGTCAGAGACCCAGTACTTC.